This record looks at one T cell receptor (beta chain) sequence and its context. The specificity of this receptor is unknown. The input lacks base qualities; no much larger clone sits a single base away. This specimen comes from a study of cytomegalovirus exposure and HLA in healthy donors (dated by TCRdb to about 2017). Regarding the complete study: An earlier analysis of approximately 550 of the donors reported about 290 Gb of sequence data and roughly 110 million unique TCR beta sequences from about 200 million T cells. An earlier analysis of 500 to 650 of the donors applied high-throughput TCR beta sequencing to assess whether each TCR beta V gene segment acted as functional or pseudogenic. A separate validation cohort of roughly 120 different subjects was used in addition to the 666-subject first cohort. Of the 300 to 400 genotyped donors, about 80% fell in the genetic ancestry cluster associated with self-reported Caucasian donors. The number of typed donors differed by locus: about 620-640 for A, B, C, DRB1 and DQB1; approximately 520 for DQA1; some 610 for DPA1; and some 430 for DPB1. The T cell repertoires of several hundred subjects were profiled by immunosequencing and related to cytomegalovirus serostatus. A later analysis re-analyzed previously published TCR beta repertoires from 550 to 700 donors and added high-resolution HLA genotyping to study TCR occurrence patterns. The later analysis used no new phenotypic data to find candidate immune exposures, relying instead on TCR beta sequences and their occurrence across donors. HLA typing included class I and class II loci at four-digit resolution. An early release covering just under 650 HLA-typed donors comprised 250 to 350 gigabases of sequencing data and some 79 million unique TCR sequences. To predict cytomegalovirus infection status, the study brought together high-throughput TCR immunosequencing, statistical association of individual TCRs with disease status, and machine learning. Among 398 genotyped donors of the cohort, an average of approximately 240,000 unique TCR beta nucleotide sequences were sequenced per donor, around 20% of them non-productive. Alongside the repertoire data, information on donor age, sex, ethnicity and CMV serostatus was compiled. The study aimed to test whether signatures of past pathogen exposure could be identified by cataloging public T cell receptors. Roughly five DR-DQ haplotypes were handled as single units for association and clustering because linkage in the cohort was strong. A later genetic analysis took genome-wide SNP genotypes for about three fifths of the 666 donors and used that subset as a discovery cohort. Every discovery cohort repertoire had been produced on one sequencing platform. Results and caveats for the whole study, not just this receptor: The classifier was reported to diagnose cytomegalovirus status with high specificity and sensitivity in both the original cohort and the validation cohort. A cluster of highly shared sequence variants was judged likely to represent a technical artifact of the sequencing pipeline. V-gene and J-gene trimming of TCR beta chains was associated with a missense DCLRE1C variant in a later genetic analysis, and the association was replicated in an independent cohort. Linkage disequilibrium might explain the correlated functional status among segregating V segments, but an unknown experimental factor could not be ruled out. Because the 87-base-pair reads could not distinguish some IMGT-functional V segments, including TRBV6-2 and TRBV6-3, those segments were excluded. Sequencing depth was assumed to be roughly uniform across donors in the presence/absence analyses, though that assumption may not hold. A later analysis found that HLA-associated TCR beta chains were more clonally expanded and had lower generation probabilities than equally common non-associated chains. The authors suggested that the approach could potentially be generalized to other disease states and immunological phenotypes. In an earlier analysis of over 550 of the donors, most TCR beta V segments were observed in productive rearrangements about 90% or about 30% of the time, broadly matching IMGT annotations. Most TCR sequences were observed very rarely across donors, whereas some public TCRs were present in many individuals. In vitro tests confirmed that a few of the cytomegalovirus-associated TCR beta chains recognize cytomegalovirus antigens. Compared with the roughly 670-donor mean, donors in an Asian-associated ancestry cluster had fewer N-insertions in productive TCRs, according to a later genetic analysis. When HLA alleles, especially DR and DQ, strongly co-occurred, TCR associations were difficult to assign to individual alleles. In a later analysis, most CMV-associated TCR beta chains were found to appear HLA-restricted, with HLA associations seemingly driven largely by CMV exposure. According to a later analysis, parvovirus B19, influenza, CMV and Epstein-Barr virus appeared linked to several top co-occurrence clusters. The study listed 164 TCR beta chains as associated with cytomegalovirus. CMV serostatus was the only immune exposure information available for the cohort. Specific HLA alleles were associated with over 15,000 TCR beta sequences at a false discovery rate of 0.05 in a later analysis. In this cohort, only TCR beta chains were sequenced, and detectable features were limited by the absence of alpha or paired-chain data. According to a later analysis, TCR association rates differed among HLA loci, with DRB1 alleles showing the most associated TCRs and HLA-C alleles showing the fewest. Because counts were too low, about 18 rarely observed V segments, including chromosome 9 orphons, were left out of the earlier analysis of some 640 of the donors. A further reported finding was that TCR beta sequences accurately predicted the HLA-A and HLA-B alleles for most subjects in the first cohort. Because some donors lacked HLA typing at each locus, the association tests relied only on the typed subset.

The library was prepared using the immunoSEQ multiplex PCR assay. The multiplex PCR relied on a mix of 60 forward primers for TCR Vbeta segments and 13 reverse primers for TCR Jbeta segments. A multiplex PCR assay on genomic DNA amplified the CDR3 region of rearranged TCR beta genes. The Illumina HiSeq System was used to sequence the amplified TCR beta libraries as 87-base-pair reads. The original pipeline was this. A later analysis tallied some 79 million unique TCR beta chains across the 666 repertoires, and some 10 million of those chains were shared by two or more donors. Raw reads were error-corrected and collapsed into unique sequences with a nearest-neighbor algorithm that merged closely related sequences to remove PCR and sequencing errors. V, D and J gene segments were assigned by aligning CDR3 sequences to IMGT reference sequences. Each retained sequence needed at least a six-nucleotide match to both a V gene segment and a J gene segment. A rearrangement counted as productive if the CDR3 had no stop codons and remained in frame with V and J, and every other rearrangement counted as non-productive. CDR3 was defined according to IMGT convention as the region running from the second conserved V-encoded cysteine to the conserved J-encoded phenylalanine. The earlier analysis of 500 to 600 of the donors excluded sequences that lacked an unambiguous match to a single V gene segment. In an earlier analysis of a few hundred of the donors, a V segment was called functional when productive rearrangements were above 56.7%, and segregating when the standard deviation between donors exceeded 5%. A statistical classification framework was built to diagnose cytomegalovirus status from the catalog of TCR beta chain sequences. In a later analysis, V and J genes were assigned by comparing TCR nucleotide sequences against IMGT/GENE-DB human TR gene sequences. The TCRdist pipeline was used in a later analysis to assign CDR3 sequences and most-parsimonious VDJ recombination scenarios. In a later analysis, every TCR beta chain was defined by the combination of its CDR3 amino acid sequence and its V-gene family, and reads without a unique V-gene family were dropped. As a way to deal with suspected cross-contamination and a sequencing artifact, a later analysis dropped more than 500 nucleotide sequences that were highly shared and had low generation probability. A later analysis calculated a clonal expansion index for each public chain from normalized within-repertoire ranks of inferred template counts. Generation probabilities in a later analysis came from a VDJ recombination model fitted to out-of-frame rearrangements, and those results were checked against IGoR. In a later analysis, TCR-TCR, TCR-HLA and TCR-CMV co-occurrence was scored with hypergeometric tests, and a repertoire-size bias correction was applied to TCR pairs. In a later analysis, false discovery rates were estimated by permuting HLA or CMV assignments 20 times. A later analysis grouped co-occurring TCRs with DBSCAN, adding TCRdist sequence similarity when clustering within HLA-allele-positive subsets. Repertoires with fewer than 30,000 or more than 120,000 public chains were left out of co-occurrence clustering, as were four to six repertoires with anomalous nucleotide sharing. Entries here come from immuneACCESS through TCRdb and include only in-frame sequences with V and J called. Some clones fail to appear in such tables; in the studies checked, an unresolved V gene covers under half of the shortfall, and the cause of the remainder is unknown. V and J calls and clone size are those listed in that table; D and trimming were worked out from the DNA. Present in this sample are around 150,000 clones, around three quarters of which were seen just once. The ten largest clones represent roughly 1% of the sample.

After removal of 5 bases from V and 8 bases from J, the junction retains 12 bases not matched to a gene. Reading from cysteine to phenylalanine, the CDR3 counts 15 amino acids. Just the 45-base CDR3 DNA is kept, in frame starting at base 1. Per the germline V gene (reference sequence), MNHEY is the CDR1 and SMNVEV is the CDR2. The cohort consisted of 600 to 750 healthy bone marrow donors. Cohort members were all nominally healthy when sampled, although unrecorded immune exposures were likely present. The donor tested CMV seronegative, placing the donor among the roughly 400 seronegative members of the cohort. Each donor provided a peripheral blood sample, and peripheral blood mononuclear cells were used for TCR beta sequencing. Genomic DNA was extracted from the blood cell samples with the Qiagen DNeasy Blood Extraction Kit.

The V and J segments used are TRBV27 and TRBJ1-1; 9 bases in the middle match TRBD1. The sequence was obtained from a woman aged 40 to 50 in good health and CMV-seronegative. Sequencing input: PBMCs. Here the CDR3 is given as CASSTQTGGGGEAFF. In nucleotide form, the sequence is TGTGCCAGCAGTACCCAGACAGGGGGAGGCGGAGAAGCTTTCTTT.